Below are 20 T cell receptor beta chains sequenced from a single sample in a study of blood T cell repertoires in COVID-19 (dated by TCRdb to the early 2020s). Library generation was performed with the immunoSEQ multiplex PCR assay. As stored in TCRdb, this immuneACCESS dataset retains in-frame rearrangements with V and J assigned. A fraction of the clones does not appear; measured against another copy, unresolved V genes explain less than half of the discrepancy, and the remainder lacks a known reason. The sample records fewer than 45,000 clones, around nine tenths of which are singletons. The top ten constitute 13% to 15% of the sample. The specimen sequenced was peripheral blood. Receptors originate from a human donor in a cohort sampled during active COVID-19.

The DNA for the CDR3 is TGTGCCAGCTCACGGTCTCTCGGGACAGGCTCCTACGAGCAGTACTTC. Translated: CASSRSLGTGSYEQYF. The chain has TRBV18 and TRBJ2-7; 8 bases agree with TRBD1. The CDR3 loop spans 16 amino acids. Germline CDR1 and CDR2: KGHSH and LQKENI. J gave up 0 bases and V 4 bases, and 8 bases lay outside the gene matches. The complete variable domain, with remaining parts taken from reference TRBV18 and TRBJ2-7, reads NAGVMQNPRHLVRRRGQEARLRCSPMKGHSHVYWYRQLPEEGLKFMVYLQKENIIDESGMPKERFSAEFPKEGPSILRIQQVVRGDSAAYFCASSRSLGTGSYEQYFGPGTRLTVT.

V usage is TRBV6-2 or TRBV6-3 and J usage is TRBJ2-1; 12 nucleotides align to TRBD2. Trimming cost V 2 bases and J 16 bases; bases outside gene matches: 12. The CDR3 length is 15 residues. CDR1 and CDR2 from the germline V gene are MNHEY and SVGEGT. The CDR3 bases are TGTGCCAGCAGTTACGTCCTAGCGGGGGGGCCGGGACAATTCTTC. Protein product: CASSYVLAGGPGQFF.

This chain uses TRBV25-1 with TRBJ1-3; tentatively, D is TRBD1 (6 bases). The CDR3 runs to 15 residues. Germline V gives CDR1 MGHDK, CDR2 SYGVNS. V lost 8 bases, J lost 0 bases, and 14 bases lay in between. The CDR3 here is CASSDSAASGNTIYF. CDR3 sequence (DNA): TGTGCCAGCTCGGACAGTGCGGCCTCTGGAAACACCATATATTTT. Full variable domain (remainder filled in from reference TRBV25-1 and TRBJ1-3): EADIYQTPRYLVIGTGKKITLECSQTMGHDKMYWYQQDPGMELHLIHYSYGVNSTEKGDLSSESTVSRIRTEHFPLTLESARPSHTSQYLCASSDSAASGNTIYFGEGSWLTVV.

The rearrangement uses TRBV5-1 and TRBJ2-3; 9 positions agree with TRBD2. The length of the CDR3 is 17 residues. V shed 2 bases and J 3 bases; nucleotides not matched to a gene: 10. Germline V CDR1 and CDR2: SGHRS, YFSETQ. Written as DNA, the CDR3 is TGCGCCAGCAGCTTTGATCAAGCGGGGGGTGCAACAGATACGCAGTATTTT. Its protein product is CASSFDQAGGATDTQYF.

The V gene is TRBV5-4, the J gene TRBJ2-7, with D unclear. Per the germline V gene, CDR1 is SGHNT and CDR2 is YYREEE (reference sequence). Trimming left V 3 bases short and J 0 bases short, with 10 bases between. The CDR3 runs 14 residues. This chain's CDR3 is CASSSRGNSYEQYF. Written as DNA, the CDR3 is TGTGCCAGCAGCTCGCGCGGAAACTCCTACGAGCAGTACTTC.

This chain connects TRBV6-5 to TRBJ1-1; D call uncertain. The CDR3 is made up of 12 amino acids. The germline V gene encodes CDR1 MNHEY and CDR2 SVGAGI. Trimming removed 6 bases at V and 3 bases at J, with 8 bases between. The chain's CDR3 is CASRGLYTEAFF. The CDR3 DNA follows: TGTGCCAGCAGAGGACTTTACACTGAAGCTTTCTTT.

The chain employs TRBV11-2 and TRBJ2-5, with D tentatively TRBD1 (7 bases). The CDR3 has 16 amino acids. Germline V gene sequence: CDR1 SGHAT, CDR2 FQNNGV. The V and J ends lost 4 bases and 9 bases respectively, with 24 bases between them. The CDR3 DNA sequence: TGTGCCAGCAGCTACATAAGGGGGCGGGGACATTCGGCCCAGTACTTC. This codes for CASSYIRGRGHSAQYF.

The chain is built from TRBV18 and TRBJ2-1; 15 nucleotides match TRBD2. Germline trimming cut 0 bases from V and 4 bases from J; bases unmatched to any gene: 7. The CDR3 is 19 residues long. The V gene's germline CDR1 is KGHSH and CDR2 LQKENI. The CDR3 nucleotides are TGTGCCAGCTCACCACCCATCTGGACTAGCGGGGGGGAGTACAATGAGCAGTTCTTC. Residues: CASSPPIWTSGGEYNEQFF.

The V gene is TRBV30, the J gene TRBJ2-7; TRBD2 might be the D (7 bases). The germline gives CDR1 GTSNPN, CDR2 SVGIG (reference sequence). V was trimmed by 0 bases and J by 6 bases, leaving 9 bases between them. The CDR3 spans 12 residues. The DNA for the CDR3 is TGTGCCTGGAGTGTCGGGGGGCGCGAGCAGTACTTC. As protein: CAWSVGGREQYF.

V gene TRBV6-2 or TRBV6-3 combines with J gene TRBJ2-2, with D possibly being TRBD1 (5 bases). CDR3 length: 15 residues. Germline loops: CDR1 MNHEY, CDR2 SVGEGT. V was trimmed by 6 bases and J by 6 bases, leaving 17 bases between them. CDR3 bases: TGTGCCAGCAGCCGAAGGGGTTCGGTTCCCGGGGAGCTGTTTTTT. Its translation: CASSRRGSVPGELFF.

This clone has just a few counts. The rearrangement uses TRBV6-4 and TRBJ2-1; TRBD2 is a possible D gene (6 bases). Trimming took 6 bases from V and 9 from J, leaving 18 bases between them. The V gene's germline CDR1 is MRHNA and CDR2 SNTAGT. The CDR3 has 14 residues. CDR3 bases: TGTGCCAGCAGGGGTGGAGGGGCGCGAAGTGAGCAGTTCTTC. This sequence encodes CASRGGGARSEQFF.

The chain has TRBV30 and TRBJ1-3; D unresolved. The CDR3 length is 13 residues. Germline V CDR1 and CDR2: GTSNPN, SVGIG (reference sequence). The V and J ends lost 6 bases and 1 base respectively, with 10 bases between them. DNA for the CDR3: TGTGCCTGCGCTCGGTCTTCTGGAAACACCATATATTTT. It yields the protein CACARSSGNTIYF.

This clone was seen just once. The genes are TRBV5-1 and TRBJ1-6; 7 bases are shared with TRBD1. The CDR3 loop spans 14 amino acids. The V gene end was trimmed by 1 base and the J gene end by 9 bases; junction bases not matched to a gene: 4. The germline gives CDR1 SGHRS, CDR2 YFSETQ. This CDR3 is CASSLTGDSSPLHF. The CDR3 DNA follows: TGCGCCAGCAGCTTGACAGGGGATAGTTCACCCCTCCACTTT.

Details on this clone: Other DNA sequences within the sample encode an identical CDR3. V and J are TRBV7-3 and TRBJ2-5; D possibly corresponds to TRBD1 (8 bases). Deletions cut 5 bases from V and 0 bases from J, with 16 bases between. In germline, CDR1 is SGHTA, CDR2 FQGTGA. The CDR3 totals 16 residues. The CDR3 DNA reads TGTGCCAGCAGCCTCAGGGGGCGGGGGCACCAAGAGACCCAGTACTTC. This sequence encodes CASSLRGRGHQETQYF.

The chain employs TRBV4-1 and TRBJ1-4; no firm D call. CDR1 is MGHRA and CDR2 is YSYEKL in the germline V gene. The V and J ends lost 1 base and 4 bases respectively, with 10 bases between them. The CDR3 runs 15 residues. The CDR3 is CASSQGSRFNEKLFF. The CDR3 DNA follows: TGCGCCAGCAGCCAAGGTTCCAGATTTAATGAAAAACTGTTTTTT.

The V gene is TRBV5-4, the J gene TRBJ2-3; 11 bases are a match to TRBD2. Germline CDR1 and CDR2: SGHNT and YYREEE (reference sequence). The CDR3 extends over 16 amino acids. After removal of 3 bases from V and 0 bases from J, the junction contained 3 bases not matched to a gene. The CDR3 region has the DNA TGTGCCAGCAGCTCCCGACTAGCGGGGAGCACAGATACGCAGTATTTT. Translation: CASSSRLAGSTDTQYF.

This clone was detected once. A junction end diverges from the germline sequence, so it may reflect a read error. The chain recombines TRBV5-1 with TRBJ2-5, with TRBD2 matching over 14 bases. The CDR3 contains 16 residues. Germline assignment: CDR1 SGHRS and CDR2 YFSETQ. As DNA, the CDR3 is TGCGCCAGCAGCCTCGGACTAGCGGGGGGACAAGCGACCCAGTACTTC. It translates to CASSLGLAGGQATQYF.

The genes are TRBV7-2 and TRBJ2-3, with TRBD2 matching 8 bases. This CDR3 has 15 amino acids. Germline CDR1 SGHTA, CDR2 FQGNSA. V was clipped by 6 bases and J by 2 bases; unmatched bases: 7. The CDR3 spells CASSTSGYFTDTQYF. The CDR3 coding sequence is TGTGCCAGCAGTACTAGCGGATACTTCACAGATACGCAGTATTTT.

V and J are TRBV12-2 and TRBJ1-2. TRBV12-2 is a pseudogene segment. CDR3 length: 22 residues. CDR3 sequence (DNA): TGTGCAAGTCGCCTCAAGGGGTGGGGGGGGGCAGAGGGCCACCCTACTAACTATGGCTACACCTTC. Its protein is CASRLKGWGGAEGHPTNYGYTF.

V usage is TRBV27 and J usage is TRBJ2-7, with 7 bases matching TRBD1. The germline gives CDR1 MNHEY, CDR2 SMNVEV (reference sequence). This CDR3 is 15 amino acids long. The ends lost 6 bases at V and 1 base at J; junction bases unmatched: 9. CDR3 coding DNA: TGTGCCAGCAGAGCTAGGGACAGCCCTTCCTACGAGCAGTACTTC. Residues: CASRARDSPSYEQYF.